What follows are 8 T cell receptor beta chains derived from one specimen sequenced in a study of T cell responses to AZD1222 COVID-19 vaccine. Profiling relied on immunoSEQ multiplex PCR, and the TCRdb table lists in-frame clones only, not all of them. The data hold about 160,000 clones, with approximately 90% observed a single time. The starting material was peripheral blood, obtained on day 0 of AZD1222 vaccination. These receptors all come from an adult in good health.

V and J are TRBV5-1 and TRBJ2-5; D may be TRBD1 or TRBD2 (5 bases each). V dropped 0 bases and J dropped 1 base, with 10 bases sitting between them. This CDR3 comprises 15 residues. Germline V gene sequence: CDR1 SGHRS, CDR2 YFSETQ. CDR3 DNA: TGCGCCAGCAGCTTGGCGGGACCGCGCCAAGAGACCCAGTACTTC. The encoded protein is CASSLAGPRQETQYF. Filled out from reference TRBV5-1 and TRBJ2-5, the complete variable domain reads KAGVTQTPRYLIKTRGQQVTLSCSPISGHRSVSWYQQTPGQGLQFLFEYFSETQRNKGNFPGRFSGRQFSNSRSEMNVSTLELGDSALYLCASSLAGPRQETQYFGPGTRLLVL.

The V gene is TRBV14, the J gene TRBJ1-6; the D gene is possibly TRBD1 (5 bases). The CDR3 is made up of 16 amino acids. CDR1 and CDR2 from the germline V gene are SGHDN and FVKESK. Trimming removed 0 bases at V and 6 bases at J, with 12 bases between. CDR3 nucleotide sequence: TGTGCCAGCAGCCAAGAAGCAGGGTTGATTAATTCACCCCTCCACTTT. This sequence encodes CASSQEAGLINSPLHF.

The chain has TRBV6-5 and TRBJ2-1; TRBD2 might be the D (6 bases). Per germline, CDR1 MNHEY and CDR2 SVGAGI. V lost 8 bases, J lost 3 bases, and 14 bases lay in between. The CDR3 is made up of 14 amino acids. In nucleotides, the CDR3 is TGTGCCAGCTGGGCGGGGCAGCACTACAATGAGCAGTTCTTC. Translation: CASWAGQHYNEQFF.

The J gene is TRBJ2-3, the V gene TRBV7-2, with TRBD2 matching 9 bases. The CDR3 has 18 residues. After removal of 2 bases from V and 5 bases from J, the junction contained 14 bases not matched to a gene. Germline loops: CDR1 SGHTA, CDR2 FQGNSA. The CDR3 loop is CASSLNPGAGGQVDTQYF. The CDR3 coding sequence is TGTGCCAGCAGCTTAAATCCCGGGGCGGGGGGGCAGGTAGATACGCAGTATTTT.

The chain couples TRBV28 to TRBJ1-5; 9 bases align to TRBD1. The CDR3 is 19 residues long. Germline V lookup: CDR1 MDHEN, CDR2 SYDVKM. Unmatched junction bases numbered 18, after V lost 5 bases and J lost 4 bases. CDR3 in DNA: TGTGCCAGCAGTCCTGACGTCGGAGAATTTGACAGGGGGAATCAGCCCCAGCATTTT. Translation: CASSPDVGEFDRGNQPQHF.

V is TRBV5-6 and J is TRBJ1-1; weak D call: TRBD1 (5 bases). Germline CDR1 and CDR2: SGHDT and YYEEEE. CDR3 length: 18 amino acids. Trimming removed 0 bases at V and 4 bases at J, with 22 bases between. The CDR3, as DNA: TGTGCCAGCAGCTTGGCCAAGGCGGCAGGGCTTTGGGGCACTGAAGCTTTCTTT. Amino acids: CASSLAKAAGLWGTEAFF.

The J gene is TRBJ2-3, the V gene TRBV2; 11 nucleotides line up with TRBD2. Per germline, CDR1 SNHLY and CDR2 FYNNEI. V shed 6 bases, J shed 5 bases, and the junction held 19 bases outside the gene matches. The CDR3 consists of 19 residues. The CDR3 protein is CASRAGTSGHHLPRDTQYF. In DNA, the CDR3 is TGTGCCAGCAGAGCCGGGACTAGCGGCCACCACCTACCTAGAGATACGCAGTATTTT.

In its sample, this clone was seen a few times. DNA for the CDR3: TGCGCCAGCGCCGAGGCAGCGAGCTATGGCTACACCTTC. It is translated as CASAEAASYGYTF. V is TRBV5-1 and J is TRBJ1-2, with D uncertain. The V end lost 7 bases, the J end lost 4 bases, and 14 bases lay between the germline ends. The V gene's germline CDR1 is SGHRS and CDR2 YFSETQ. The length of the CDR3 is 13 residues.